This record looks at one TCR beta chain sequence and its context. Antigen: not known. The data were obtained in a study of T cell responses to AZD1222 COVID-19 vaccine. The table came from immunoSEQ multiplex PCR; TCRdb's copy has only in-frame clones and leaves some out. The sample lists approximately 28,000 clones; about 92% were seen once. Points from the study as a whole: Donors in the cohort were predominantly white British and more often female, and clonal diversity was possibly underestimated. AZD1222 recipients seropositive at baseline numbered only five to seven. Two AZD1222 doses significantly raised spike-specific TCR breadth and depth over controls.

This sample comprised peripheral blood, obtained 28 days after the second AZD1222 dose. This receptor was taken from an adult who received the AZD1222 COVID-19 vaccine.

CDR3 amino acids: CAISRDRGFYSNQPQHF. CDR3 nucleotides: TGTGCCATCTCCCGGGACAGGGGTTTTTATAGCAATCAGCCCCAGCATTTT. The rearrangement links TRBV28 to TRBJ1-5; TRBD1 matches at 10 bases. V was pared by 10 bases and J by 0 bases, with 12 bases of the junction left unmatched. From germline, CDR1 is MDHEN and CDR2 SYDVKM. The CDR3 is 17 amino acids.